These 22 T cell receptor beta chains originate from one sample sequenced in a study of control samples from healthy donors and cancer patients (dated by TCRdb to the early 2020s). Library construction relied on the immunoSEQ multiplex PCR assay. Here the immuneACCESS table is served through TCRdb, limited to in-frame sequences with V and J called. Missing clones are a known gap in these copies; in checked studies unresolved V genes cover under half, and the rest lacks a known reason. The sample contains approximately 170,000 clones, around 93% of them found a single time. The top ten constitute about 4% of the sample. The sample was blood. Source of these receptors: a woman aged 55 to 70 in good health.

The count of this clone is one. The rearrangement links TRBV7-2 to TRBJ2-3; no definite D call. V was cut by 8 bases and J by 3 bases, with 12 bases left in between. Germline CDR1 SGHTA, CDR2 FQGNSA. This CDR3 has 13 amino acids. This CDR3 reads CASGSAITDTQYF. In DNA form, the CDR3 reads TGTGCCAGCGGATCCGCTATAACAGATACGCAGTATTTT.

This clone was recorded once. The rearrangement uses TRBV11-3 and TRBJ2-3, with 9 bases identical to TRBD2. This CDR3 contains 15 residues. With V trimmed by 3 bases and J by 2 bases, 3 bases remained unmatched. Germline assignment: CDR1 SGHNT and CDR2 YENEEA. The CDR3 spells CASSFSGGFTDTQYF. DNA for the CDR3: TGTGCCAGCAGCTTTAGCGGGGGCTTCACAGATACGCAGTATTTT.

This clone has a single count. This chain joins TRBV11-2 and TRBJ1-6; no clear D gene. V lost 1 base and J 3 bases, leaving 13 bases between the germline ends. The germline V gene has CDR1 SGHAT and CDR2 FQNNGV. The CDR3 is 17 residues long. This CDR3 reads CASSLAVGRDYNSPLHF. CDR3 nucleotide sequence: TGTGCCAGCAGCTTAGCGGTCGGACGGGACTATAATTCACCCCTCCACTTT.

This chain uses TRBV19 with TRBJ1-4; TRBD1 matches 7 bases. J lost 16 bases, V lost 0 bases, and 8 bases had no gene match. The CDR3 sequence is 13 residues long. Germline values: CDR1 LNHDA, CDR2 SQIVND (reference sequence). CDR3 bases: TGTGCCAGTAGTATAGATCTATCGACAGGGAAGTTTTTT. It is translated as CASSIDLSTGKFF.

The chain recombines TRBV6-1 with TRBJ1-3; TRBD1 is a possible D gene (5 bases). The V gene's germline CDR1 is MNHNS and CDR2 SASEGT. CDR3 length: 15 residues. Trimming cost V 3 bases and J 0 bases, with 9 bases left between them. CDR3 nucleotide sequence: TGTGCCAGCAGTGAGACAGTTTTCTCTGGAAACACCATATATTTT. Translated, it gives CASSETVFSGNTIYF.

CDR3: CASSLEGATNEKLFF. Here the CDR3 DNA reads TGCGCCAGCAGCTTGGAAGGGGCAACTAATGAAAAACTGTTTTTT. V gene TRBV5-1 combines with J gene TRBJ1-4; D may be TRBD1 (5 bases). CDR3 length equals 15 residues. The V end lost 0 bases, the J end lost 0 bases, and 6 bases lay between the germline ends. The V gene's germline CDR1 is SGHRS and CDR2 YFSETQ.

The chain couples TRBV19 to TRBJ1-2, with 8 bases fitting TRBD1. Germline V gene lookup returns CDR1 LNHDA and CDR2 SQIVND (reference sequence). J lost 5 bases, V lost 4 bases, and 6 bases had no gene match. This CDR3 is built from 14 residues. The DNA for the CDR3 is TGTGCCAGTAGTAGAGACAGGGGTTGGTATGGCTACACCTTC. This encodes CASSRDRGWYGYTF.

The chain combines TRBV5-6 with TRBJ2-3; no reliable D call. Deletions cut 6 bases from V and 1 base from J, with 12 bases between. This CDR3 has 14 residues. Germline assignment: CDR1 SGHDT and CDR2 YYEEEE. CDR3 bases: TGTGCCAGCAACTTCCAAAGGCGCACAGATACGCAGTATTTT. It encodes CASNFQRRTDTQYF.

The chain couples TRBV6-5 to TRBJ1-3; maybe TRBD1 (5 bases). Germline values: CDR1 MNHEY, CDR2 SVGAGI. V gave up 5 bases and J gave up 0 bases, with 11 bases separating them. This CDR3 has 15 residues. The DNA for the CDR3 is TGTGCCAGCAGTATACAGGTCGACTCTGGAAACACCATATATTTT. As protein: CASSIQVDSGNTIYF.

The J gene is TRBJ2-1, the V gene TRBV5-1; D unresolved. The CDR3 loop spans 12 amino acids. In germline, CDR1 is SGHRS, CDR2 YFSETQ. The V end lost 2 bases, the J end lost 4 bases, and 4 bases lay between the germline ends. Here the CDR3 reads CASSFQYNEQFF. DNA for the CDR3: TGCGCCAGCAGCTTCCAATACAATGAGCAGTTCTTC.

The CDR3 sequence: CASSGRQAVNSPLHF. For the CDR3, the DNA is TGTGCCAGCAGCGGCAGACAGGCCGTAAATTCACCCCTCCACTTT. The chain employs TRBV9 and TRBJ1-6; D is possibly TRBD1 (6 bases). The CDR3 covers 15 residues. The V end lost 3 bases, the J end lost 7 bases, and 14 bases lay between the germline ends. Germline V gives CDR1 SGDLS, CDR2 YYNGEE. Variable domain in full (rest from reference TRBV9 and TRBJ1-6): DSGVTQTPKHLITATGQRVTLRCSPRSGDLSVYWYQQSLDQGLQFLIQYYNGEERAKGNILERFSAQQFPDLHSELNLSSLELGDSALYFCASSGRQAVNSPLHFGNGTRLTVT.

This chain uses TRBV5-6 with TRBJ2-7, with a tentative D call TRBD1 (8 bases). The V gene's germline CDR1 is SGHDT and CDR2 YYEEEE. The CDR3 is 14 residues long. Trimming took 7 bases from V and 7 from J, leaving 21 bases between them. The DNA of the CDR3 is TGTGCCAGCTTGGGACAGGTTGGACTAGGGGAGCAGTACTTC. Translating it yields CASLGQVGLGEQYF.

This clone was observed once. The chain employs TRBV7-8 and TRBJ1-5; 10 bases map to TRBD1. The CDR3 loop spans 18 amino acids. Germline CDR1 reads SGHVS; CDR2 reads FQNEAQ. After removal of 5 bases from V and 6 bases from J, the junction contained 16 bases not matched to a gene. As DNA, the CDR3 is TGTGCCAGCAGCGGGTCGACAGGGGGCGGAGGTGCGGTTCAGCCCCAGCATTTT. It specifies CASSGSTGGGGAVQPQHF.

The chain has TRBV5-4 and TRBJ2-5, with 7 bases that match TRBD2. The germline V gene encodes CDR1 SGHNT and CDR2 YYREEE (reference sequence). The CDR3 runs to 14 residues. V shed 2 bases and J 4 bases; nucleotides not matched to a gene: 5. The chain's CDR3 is CASSFFGGRETQYF. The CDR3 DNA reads TGTGCCAGCAGCTTCTTCGGGGGGAGAGAGACCCAGTACTTC.

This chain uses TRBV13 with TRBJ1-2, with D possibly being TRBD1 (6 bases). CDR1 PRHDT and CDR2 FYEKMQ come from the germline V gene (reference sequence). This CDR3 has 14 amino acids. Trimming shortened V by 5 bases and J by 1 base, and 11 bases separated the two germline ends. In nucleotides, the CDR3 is TGTGCCAGCAGCCAGAGGACAGATAACTATGGCTACACCTTC. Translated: CASSQRTDNYGYTF.

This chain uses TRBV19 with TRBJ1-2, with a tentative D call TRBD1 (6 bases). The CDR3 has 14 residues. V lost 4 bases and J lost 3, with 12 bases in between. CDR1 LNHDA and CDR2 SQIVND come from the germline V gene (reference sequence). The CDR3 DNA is TGTGCCAGTAGTAAGGCAGGGGTGGACTATGGCTACACCTTC. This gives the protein CASSKAGVDYGYTF.

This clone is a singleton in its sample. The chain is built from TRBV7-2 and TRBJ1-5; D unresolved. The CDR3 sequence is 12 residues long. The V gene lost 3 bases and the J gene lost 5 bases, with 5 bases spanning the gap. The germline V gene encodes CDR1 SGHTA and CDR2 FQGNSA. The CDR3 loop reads CASSFQYQPQHF. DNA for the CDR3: TGTGCCAGCAGCTTTCAGTATCAGCCCCAGCATTTT.

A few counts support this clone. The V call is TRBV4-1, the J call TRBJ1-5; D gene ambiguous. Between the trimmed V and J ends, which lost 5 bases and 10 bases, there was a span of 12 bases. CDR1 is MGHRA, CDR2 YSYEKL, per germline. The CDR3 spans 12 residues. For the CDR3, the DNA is TGCGCCAGCAGCTACATCCCCGGACCCCAGCATTTT. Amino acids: CASSYIPGPQHF.

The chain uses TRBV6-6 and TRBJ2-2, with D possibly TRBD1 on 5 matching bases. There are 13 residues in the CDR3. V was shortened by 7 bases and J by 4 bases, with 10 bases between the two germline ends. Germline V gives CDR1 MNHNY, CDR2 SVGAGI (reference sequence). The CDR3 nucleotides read TGTGCCAGCAAAGGGGCCAGCACCGGGGAGCTGTTTTTT. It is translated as CASKGASTGELFF.

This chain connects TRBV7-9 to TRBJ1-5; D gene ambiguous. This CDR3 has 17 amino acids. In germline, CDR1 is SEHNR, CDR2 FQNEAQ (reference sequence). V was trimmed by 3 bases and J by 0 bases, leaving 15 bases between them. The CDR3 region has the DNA TGTGCCAGCAGCTTGGGCTTAGCGCCTGATAGCAATCAGCCCCAGCATTTT. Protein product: CASSLGLAPDSNQPQHF.

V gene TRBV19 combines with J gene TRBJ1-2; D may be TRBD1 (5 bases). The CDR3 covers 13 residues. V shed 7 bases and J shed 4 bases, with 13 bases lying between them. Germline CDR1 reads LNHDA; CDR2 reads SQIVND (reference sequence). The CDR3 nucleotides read TGTGCCAGTACCCTAGACAGAGCCTATGGCTACACCTTC. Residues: CASTLDRAYGYTF.

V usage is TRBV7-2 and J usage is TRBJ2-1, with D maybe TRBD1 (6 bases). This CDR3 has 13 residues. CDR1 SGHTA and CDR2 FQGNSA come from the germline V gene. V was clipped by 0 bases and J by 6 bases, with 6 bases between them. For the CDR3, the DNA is TGTGCCAGCAGCTTAGCGGGGGCCAATGAGCAGTTCTTC. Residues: CASSLAGANEQFF.